These 24 T cell receptor beta chains were all obtained from the same sample, sequenced in a study of Graves' ophthalmopathy and Graves' hyperthyroidism. Scientists amplified the TCR beta CDR3 regions from RNA transcripts. An opening RT-PCR round employed HTBI primers and preceded a second-round multiplex PCR. MiXCR was run by TCRdb on the multiplex PCR reads, yielding one entry per CDR3 protein. Altogether approximately 1.2 million distinct CDR3 sequences are present, around a third being singletons, with the ten largest covering roughly 11%. The specimen was peripheral blood or thyroid tissue (not recorded which). The origin of the receptors is an adult man with Graves' hyperthyroidism.

To note about this clonotype: One base away lies a much larger clone, so this may be a sequencing read error. V gene TRBV10-3 combines with J gene TRBJ1-6; 7 bases align to TRBD1. The CDR3 is 14 residues long. The germline CDR1 and CDR2 sequences are ENHRY and SYGVKD. Losses at the gene ends were 3 bases for V and 10 bases for J; bases not matched to a gene: 6. The CDR3 protein is CAISETTGRSPLHF. The CDR3 nucleotides are TGTGCCATCAGTGAAACGACAGGGAGGTCACCCCTCCACTTT.

The chain is built from TRBV7-3 and TRBJ1-1; no firm D call. CDR3 length equals 9 residues. Trimming cost V 7 bases and J 7 bases, with 4 bases left between them. Germline CDR1 SGHTA, CDR2 FQGTGA. The CDR3 here is CASTYEAFF. DNA of the CDR3: TGTGCCAGCACCTATGAAGCTTTCTTT.

This clonotype was observed at least ten times. This chain links TRBV14 with TRBJ1-1; no reliable D call. V was pared by 1 base and J by 6 bases, with 18 bases between. CDR1 is SGHDN, CDR2 FVKESK, per germline. The CDR3 consists of 16 residues. The CDR3 reads CASSQGRPYGISEAFF. CDR3 bases: TGTGCCAGCAGCCAAGGAAGACCATACGGGATATCTGAAGCTTTCTTT. The whole variable domain, remainder taken from reference TRBV14 and TRBJ1-1, is EAGVTQFPSHSVIEKGQTVTLRCDPISGHDNLYWYRRVMGKEIKFLLHFVKESKQDESGMPNNRFLAERTGGTYSTLKVQPAELEDSGVYFCASSQGRPYGISEAFFGQGTRLTVV.

This chain connects TRBV5-4 to TRBJ2-5; TRBD2 matches at 11 bases. Germline CDR1 and CDR2: SGHNT and YYREEE (reference sequence). CDR3 size: 16 residues. Trimming at V came to 0 bases and at J to 5 bases, leaving 6 bases not matched to a gene. This CDR3 is CASSLARGLAGETQYF. CDR3 DNA: TGTGCCAGCAGCTTGGCCCGCGGACTAGCGGGTGAGACCCAGTACTTC.

The chain carries TRBV10-2 and TRBJ1-3, with D possibly TRBD1 on 6 matching bases. Germline-derived CDR1 and CDR2 are WSHSY and SAAADI. The germline V and J ends were trimmed by 6 bases and 2 bases, with 17 bases remaining between them. The CDR3 consists of 16 residues. The CDR3 DNA sequence: TGCGCCAGCAGGCACAGGGAATCGGCTCCTGGAAACACCATATATTTT. Amino acids: CASRHRESAPGNTIYF.

This clonotype was seen repeatedly, ten times or more. V and J are TRBV2 and TRBJ2-5; D may correspond to TRBD1 or TRBD2 (5 bases each). V lost 7 bases, J lost 4 bases, and 16 bases lay in between. CDR1 is SNHLY, CDR2 FYNNEI, per germline. This CDR3 is 14 amino acids long. The CDR3 nucleotides are TGTGCCAGCACCCGGGGAACAGGTGTAGAGACCCAGTACTTC. Encoded protein: CASTRGTGVETQYF.

This clonotype has a count of ten or more. This chain joins TRBV29-1 and TRBJ2-6; 8 bases match TRBD1. The V segment lost 7 bases and the J segment 4 bases; nucleotides outside the gene matches: 6. Germline CDR1 is SQVTM and CDR2 is ANQGSEA. The CDR3 runs to 14 residues. CDR3 amino acids: CSAGQGSGANVLTF. CDR3 nucleotides: TGCAGCGCCGGACAGGGATCGGGGGCCAACGTCCTGACTTTC.

This clonotype was detected many times. The chain joins TRBV24-1 to TRBJ2-7, with D unclear. The V gene's germline CDR1 is KGHDR and CDR2 SFDVKD. This CDR3 is 12 amino acids long. Deletions cut 4 bases from V and 0 bases from J, with 3 bases between. The CDR3 DNA reads TGTGCCACCAGTGACAGCTCCTACGAGCAGTACTTC. Its protein product is CATSDSSYEQYF.

This clonotype showed up many times. The chain links TRBV12-3 or TRBV12-4 to TRBJ1-1; tentatively, D is TRBD1 (6 bases). The CDR3 consists of 15 residues. The V end lost 3 bases, the J end lost 4 bases, and 15 bases lay between the germline ends. The CDR3 region is CASSFSIGGGTEAFF. The CDR3 DNA reads as TGTGCCAGCAGTTTTTCTATAGGGGGTGGCACTGAAGCTTTCTTT.

The rearrangement uses TRBV7-8 and TRBJ2-7, with TRBD1 matching over 7 bases. Germline lookup yields CDR1 SGHVS and CDR2 FQNEAQ. The CDR3 loop spans 15 amino acids. V gave up 5 bases and J gave up 0 bases; unmatched junction bases: 7. The CDR3 protein is CASSMIRDSSYEQYF. The CDR3 DNA follows: TGTGCCAGCAGCATGATCCGGGACAGCTCCTACGAGCAGTACTTC.

The V gene is TRBV4-3, the J gene TRBJ2-7; TRBD2 matches at 9 bases. J was trimmed by 7 bases and V by 0 bases; bases with no gene match: 7. The CDR3 runs to 15 residues. CDR1 and CDR2 from the germline V gene are LGHNA and YSLEER. In nucleotides, the CDR3 is TGCGCCAGCAGCCAAGAGCTAGCGGGGTGGAGGGAGCAGTACTTC. Residues: CASSQELAGWREQYF.

This clonotype has a count of ten or more. J is TRBJ1-5 and V is TRBV7-6; D gene unclear. This CDR3 comprises 15 residues. V gave up 0 bases and J gave up 3 bases, with 9 bases separating them. Looked up from germline, CDR1 is SGHVS and CDR2 is FNYEAQ. DNA for the CDR3: TGTGCCAGCAGCTTAGCTCTGGGGAACAATCAGCCCCAGCATTTT. Translating it yields CASSLALGNNQPQHF.

This clonotype has at least ten counts. J is TRBJ1-4 and V is TRBV4-1; unclear D gene. Trimming shortened V by 1 base and J by 8 bases, and 8 bases separated the two germline ends. Germline V CDR1 and CDR2: MGHRA, YSYEKL. This CDR3 is built from 13 residues. CDR3 amino acids: CASSQVLWEKLFF. The CDR3 bases are TGCGCCAGCAGCCAAGTTTTGTGGGAAAAACTGTTTTTT.

The genes are TRBV10-3 and TRBJ2-5; no definite D call. This CDR3 contains 14 residues. Germline lookup yields CDR1 ENHRY and CDR2 SYGVKD. Trimming took 6 bases from V and 1 from J, leaving 12 bases between them. The DNA for the CDR3 is TGTGCCATCAGCGTTGCGGCTGGCCAAGAGACCCAGTACTTC. It translates to CAISVAAGQETQYF.

The V and J genes are TRBV4-1 and TRBJ1-5, with D maybe TRBD1 (6 bases). Germline-derived CDR1 and CDR2 are MGHRA and YSYEKL. The CDR3 is made up of 16 amino acids. The V end lost 2 bases, the J end lost 3 bases, and 14 bases lay between the germline ends. This CDR3 is CASSQRAGAINQPQHF. As DNA, the CDR3 is TGCGCCAGCAGCCAACGAGCAGGGGCCATCAATCAGCCCCAGCATTTT.

About this clonotype: A much larger clone lies one base from this, so it may be a read error. The genes are TRBV5-1 and TRBJ1-4; D ambiguous. The germline V gene has CDR1 SGHRS and CDR2 YFSETQ. The V end was cut by 0 bases, the J end by 8 bases, with 17 bases between. CDR3 length: 16 residues. The CDR3 DNA sequence: TGCGCCAGCAGCTTGGTCCCCCCGACCACGGGGGAAAAACTGTTTTTT. Amino acids: CASSLVPPTTGEKLFF.

This clonotype was seen many times. The rearrangement links TRBV10-3 to TRBJ1-3, with 11 bases identical to TRBD1. Germline loops: CDR1 ENHRY, CDR2 SYGVKD. The CDR3 contains 14 residues. V lost 10 bases, J lost 3 bases, and 5 bases stayed unmatched. CDR3 sequence: CATGQGADGNTIYF. CDR3 sequence (DNA): TGTGCCACTGGACAGGGGGCTGATGGAAACACCATATATTTT.

The sample holds many counts of this clonotype. The CDR3 DNA follows: TGTGCCAGCAGTCACGACAGGGGAGCTTTCTTT. Its translation: CASSHDRGAFF. This rearrangement joins TRBV12-3 or TRBV12-4 to TRBJ1-1, with TRBD1 matching 8 bases. V was pared by 5 bases and J by 10 bases, with 3 bases of the junction left unmatched. The length of the CDR3 is 11 residues.

This clonotype was observed at least ten times. The chain combines TRBV5-1 with TRBJ1-5; TRBD1 aligns across 7 bases. The CDR3 runs 15 residues. Germline assignment: CDR1 SGHRS and CDR2 YFSETQ. The V gene end was trimmed by 5 bases and the J gene end by 1 base; junction bases not matched to a gene: 6. The CDR3 loop is CASRIGTVSNQPQHF. The CDR3 nucleotides are TGCGCCAGCAGAATCGGGACAGTAAGCAATCAGCCCCAGCATTTT. The whole variable domain, remainder taken from reference TRBV5-1 and TRBJ1-5, is KAGVTQTPRYLIKTRGQQVTLSCSPISGHRSVSWYQQTPGQGLQFLFEYFSETQRNKGNFPGRFSGRQFSNSRSEMNVSTLELGDSALYLCASRIGTVSNQPQHFGDGTRLSIL.

In its sample, this clonotype was seen a few times. This chain uses TRBV4-3 with TRBJ2-2; no firm D call. The CDR3 sequence is 14 residues long. V lost 1 base and J lost 6, with 9 bases in between. Germline V gene data show CDR1 as LGHNA and CDR2 as YSLEER. The CDR3 DNA sequence: TGCGCCAGCAGCCAAGTCGTTGCTTCCGGGGAGCTGTTTTTT. Translated: CASSQVVASGELFF.

This chain joins TRBV29-1 and TRBJ1-2; D call uncertain. Germline V gene sequence: CDR1 SQVTM, CDR2 ANQGSEA. Trimming left V 6 bases short and J 10 bases short, with 15 bases between. The CDR3 is 11 amino acids. The CDR3 DNA sequence: TGCAGCGTCAAGACTAACTATAACTACACCTTC. It translates to CSVKTNYNYTF. Combining the CDR3 with reference TRBV29-1 and TRBJ1-2 gives the whole variable domain SAVISQKPSRDICQRGTSLTIQCQVDSQVTMMFWYRQQPGQSLTLIATANQGSEATYESGFVIDKFPISRPNLTFSTLTVSNMSPEDSSIYLCSVKTNYNYTFGSGTRLTVV.

This clonotype was picked up many times. V gene TRBV29-1 combines with J gene TRBJ2-7, with 9 positions matching TRBD2. V shed 1 base and J 6 bases; nucleotides not matched to a gene: 7. The CDR3 has 14 amino acids. Germline lookup yields CDR1 SQVTM and CDR2 ANQGSEA. Written as DNA, the CDR3 is TGCAGCGTTGAAGGGCGGGAGGGCCGGGCCGAGCAGTACTTC. Its protein is CSVEGREGRAEQYF.

On this clonotype itself: This may be a read error, as it is one base from a much larger clone. The chain uses TRBV19 and TRBJ1-5; 7 bases match TRBD1. Germline CDR1 LNHDA, CDR2 SQIVND (reference sequence). The J segment lost 2 bases and the V segment lost 6 bases, leaving 7 bases of the junction unmatched. This CDR3 contains 15 residues. CDR3 DNA: TGTGCCAGTAGCGAGGGACAGTTGGGCAATCAGCCCCAGCATTTT. Protein product: CASSEGQLGNQPQHF. The whole variable domain, remainder taken from reference TRBV19 and TRBJ1-5, is DGGITQSPKYLFRKEGQNVTLSCEQNLNHDAMYWYRQDPGQGLRLIYYSQIVNDFQKGDIAEGYSVSREKKESFPLTVTSAQKNPTAFYLCASSEGQLGNQPQHFGDGTRLSIL.

The CDR3, as DNA: TGCAGCGTTGTTTGGGGAGGTTCCTACGAGCAGTACTTC. Residues: CSVVWGGSYEQYF. The chain uses TRBV29-1 and TRBJ2-7; perhaps TRBD2 as D (6 bases). Germline CDR1 and CDR2: SQVTM and ANQGSEA. V lost 4 bases to trimming and J lost 1 base, with 11 bases between them. CDR3 length: 13 residues.